Presented here are 15 T cell receptor beta chains from one specimen sequenced in a study of OX40 agonist ivuxolimab in advanced cancers. The assay was immunoSEQ multiplex PCR, and TCRdb's table has in-frame clones only and misses some. The table includes about 69,000 clones, nearly 90% detected once. The source material was CD4+ or CD8+ T cells sorted from blood, sampled in a trial of the OX40 agonist ivuxolimab. The receptors were sampled from an adult with an advanced solid tumor such as melanoma, head and neck, liver or kidney cancer.

The chain joins TRBV7-3 to TRBJ2-1, with TRBD2 matching over 9 bases. The length of the CDR3 is 15 residues. Losses at the gene ends were 1 base for V and 5 bases for J; bases not matched to a gene: 3. CDR1 and CDR2 from the germline V gene are SGHTA and FQGTGA. The CDR3 sequence is CASSLSLAGHNEQFF. The CDR3 nucleotides read TGTGCCAGCAGCTTAAGCCTAGCGGGACACAATGAGCAGTTCTTC.

The chain is built from TRBV6-1 and TRBJ1-1; D uncertain. Trimming shortened V by 6 bases and J by 0 bases, and 11 bases separated the two germline ends. Germline V gene lookup returns CDR1 MNHNS and CDR2 SASEGT. The CDR3 contains 14 residues. As DNA, the CDR3 is TGTGCCAGCAGCTCTCCAGCGGTGAACACTGAAGCTTTCTTT. Protein: CASSSPAVNTEAFF.

The rearrangement uses TRBV19 and TRBJ1-4; D is uncertain. Looked up from germline, CDR1 is LNHDA and CDR2 is SQIVND (reference sequence). V lost 4 bases and J lost 7, with 7 bases in between. This CDR3 spans 12 amino acids. CDR3 bases: TGTGCCAGTAGTAGGGGAGCTGAAAAACTGTTTTTT. It is translated as CASSRGAEKLFF.

V and J are TRBV7-3 and TRBJ2-7, with D possibly being TRBD2 (7 bases). The CDR3 is 15 residues long. Germline V gene sequence: CDR1 SGHTA, CDR2 FQGTGA. Trimming pared 0 bases from V and 4 bases from J, leaving 13 bases between. Here the CDR3 DNA reads TGTGCCAGCAGCTTAACGGGAGGGACACAGTACGAGCAGTACTTC. This sequence encodes CASSLTGGTQYEQYF.

The chain is built from TRBV7-2 and TRBJ2-1; D is possibly TRBD1 (5 bases). The CDR3 totals 11 residues. CDR1 and CDR2 from the germline V gene are SGHTA and FQGNSA. V was trimmed by 3 bases and J by 10 bases, leaving 7 bases between them. As DNA, the CDR3 is TGTGCCAGCAGCTTTTGGACAGAGCAGTTCTTC. This codes for CASSFWTEQFF.

The chain has TRBV18 and TRBJ1-5; D is unclear. The V end was cut by 5 bases, the J end by 1 base, with 6 bases between. CDR3 length equals 13 residues. CDR1 KGHSH and CDR2 LQKENI come from the germline V gene. CDR3 amino acids: CASSTGSNQPQHF. The CDR3 DNA sequence: TGTGCCAGCTCAACGGGCAGCAATCAGCCCCAGCATTTT.

The V and J genes are TRBV11-1 and TRBJ2-1, with no clear D. From germline, CDR1 is SGHAT and CDR2 FQDESV (reference sequence). This CDR3 is built from 16 residues. With 0 bases removed from V and 4 bases from J, the gap between germline ends came to 13 bases. The CDR3 DNA reads TGTGCCAGCAGCTTAGCCCTCGTAAGGGCTTACAATGAGCAGTTCTTC. Translating it yields CASSLALVRAYNEQFF.

On this clone: One end of the junction varies from germline; a read error may be responsible. The CDR3 loop is CASSRGTSGSADTQYF. The DNA for the CDR3 is TGTGCTAGCAGCCGGGGGACTAGCGGGAGCGCAGATACGCAGTATTTT. The V and J genes are TRBV7-7 and TRBJ2-3; 14 positions match TRBD2. CDR3 length: 16 amino acids. CDR1 and CDR2 (germline): SSHAT, FNYEAQ (reference sequence).

This chain joins TRBV7-3 and TRBJ2-2, with TRBD1 identical over 8 bases. The V segment lost 2 bases and the J segment 6 bases; nucleotides outside the gene matches: 2. This CDR3 contains 14 residues. From germline, CDR1 is SGHTA and CDR2 FQGTGA. CDR3 sequence reads: CASSLPGGAGELFF. Here the CDR3 DNA reads TGTGCCAGCAGCTTACCAGGGGGCGCCGGGGAGCTGTTTTTT. The full variable domain, in which reference TRBV7-3 and TRBJ2-2 provide the parts outside the CDR3, is GAGVSQTPSNKVTEKGKYVELRCDPISGHTALYWYRQSLGQGPEFLIYFQGTGAADDSGLPNDRFFAVRPEGSVSTLKIQRTERGDSAVYLCASSLPGGAGELFFGEGSRLTVL.

V is TRBV21-1 and J is TRBJ2-7; the D call of TRBD2 is as the table states it, not checked on the DNA. TRBV21-1 is a pseudogene segment. The CDR3 extends over 18 amino acids. Here the CDR3 reads CASSKFRTSGRKLHEQYF. In DNA, the CDR3 is TGTGCCAGCAGCAAATTCCGGACTAGCGGTAGGAAACTCCACGAGCAGTACTTC.

This chain links TRBV7-2 with TRBJ2-5; D is possibly TRBD2 (6 bases). The germline V gene has CDR1 SGHTA and CDR2 FQGNSA. The CDR3 loop spans 15 amino acids. V dropped 5 bases and J dropped 1 base, with 14 bases sitting between them. This chain's CDR3 is CASSEEWRGQETQYF. As DNA, the CDR3 is TGTGCCAGCAGCGAGGAGTGGAGGGGCCAAGAGACCCAGTACTTC.

The chain couples TRBV7-6 to TRBJ1-4; TRBD1 is a possible D gene (6 bases). The V gene's germline CDR1 is SGHVS and CDR2 FNYEAQ. Trimming shortened V by 5 bases and J by 8 bases, and 12 bases separated the two germline ends. The CDR3 covers 13 residues. The CDR3 region has the DNA TGTGCCAGCAGCCCCGGGGGCAGGGAAAAACTGTTTTTT. This translates into CASSPGGREKLFF. The full variable domain, in which reference TRBV7-6 and TRBJ1-4 provide the parts outside the CDR3, is GAGVSQSPRYKVTKRGQDVALRCDPISGHVSLYWYRQALGQGPEFLTYFNYEAQQDKSGLPNDRFSAERPEGSISTLTIQRTEQRDSAMYRCASSPGGREKLFFGSGTQLSVL.

The chain carries TRBV18 and TRBJ2-3, with D perhaps TRBD2 (5 bases). CDR1 is KGHSH and CDR2 is LQKENI in the germline V gene. V was pared by 3 bases and J by 5 bases, with 12 bases between. This CDR3 has 14 residues. In DNA, the CDR3 is TGTGCCAGCTCACCGAGACTATCCGGAGATACGCAGTATTTT. Protein sequence: CASSPRLSGDTQYF.

The chain links TRBV11-3 to TRBJ1-1; D uncertain. Germline CDR1 SGHNT, CDR2 YENEEA. V shed 3 bases and J shed 7 bases, with 12 bases lying between them. CDR3 length: 13 amino acids. CDR3: CASSFRARSEAFF. The CDR3 nucleotides read TGTGCCAGCAGCTTTCGGGCCCGGAGTGAAGCTTTCTTT.

The genes are TRBV18 and TRBJ2-7, with a possible D match to TRBD1 (6 bases). CDR1 is KGHSH, CDR2 LQKENI, per germline. Trimming shortened V by 6 bases and J by 1 base, and 10 bases separated the two germline ends. The CDR3 runs to 13 residues. The DNA for the CDR3 is TGTGCCAGCTCCAGGACAGATTCCTACGAGCAGTACTTC. This gives the protein CASSRTDSYEQYF.